The T cell receptor beta chain described here comes from a study of T cells in Graves' hyperthyroidism and ophthalmopathy. Notes on the study in general: Blood held most thyroid clonotypes expanded above 0.001 frequency.

V was cut by 7 bases and J by 3 bases, with 6 bases left in between. The CDR3 contains 11 residues. Germline CDR1 is SNHLY and CDR2 is FYNNEI. Concerning this clonotype itself: Its antigen remains unidentified.

Using RNA transcripts as the source, TCR beta CDR3 regions were amplified. The HTBI primer set drove a first-round RT-PCR of the TCR CDR3. One entry per CDR3 protein results from TCRdb running MiXCR on the multiplex PCR reads. The table has 130,000 to 150,000 distinct CDR3 sequences, about 20% seen once. This TCR was sampled from a woman in her forties or fifties with Graves' hyperthyroidism that later progressed to Graves' ophthalmopathy. This chain joins TRBV2 and TRBJ1-1; D is ambiguous. Sequencing input: blood. For the CDR3, the DNA is TGTGCCAGCAAGCTCGACACTGAAGCTTTCTTT. Its translation is CASKLDTEAFF.